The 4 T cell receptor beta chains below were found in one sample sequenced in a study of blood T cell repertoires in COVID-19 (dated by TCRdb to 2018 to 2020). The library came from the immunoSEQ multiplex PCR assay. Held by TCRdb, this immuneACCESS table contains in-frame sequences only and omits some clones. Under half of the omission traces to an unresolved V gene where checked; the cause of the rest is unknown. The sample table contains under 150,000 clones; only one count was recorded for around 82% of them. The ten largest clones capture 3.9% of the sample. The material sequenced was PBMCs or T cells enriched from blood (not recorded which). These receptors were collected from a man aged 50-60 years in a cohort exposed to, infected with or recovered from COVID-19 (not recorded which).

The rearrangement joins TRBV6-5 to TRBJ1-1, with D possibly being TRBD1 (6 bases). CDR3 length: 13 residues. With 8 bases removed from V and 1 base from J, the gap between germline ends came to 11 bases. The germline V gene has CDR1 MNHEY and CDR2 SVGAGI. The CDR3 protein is CASPGHRNTEAFF. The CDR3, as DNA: TGTGCCAGCCCGGGACACCGGAACACTGAAGCTTTCTTT.

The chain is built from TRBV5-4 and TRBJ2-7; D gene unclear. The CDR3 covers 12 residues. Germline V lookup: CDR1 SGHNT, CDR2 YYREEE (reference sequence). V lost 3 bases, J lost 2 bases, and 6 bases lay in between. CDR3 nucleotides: TGTGCCAGCAGCTACTATACCTACGAGCAGTACTTC. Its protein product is CASSYYTYEQYF.

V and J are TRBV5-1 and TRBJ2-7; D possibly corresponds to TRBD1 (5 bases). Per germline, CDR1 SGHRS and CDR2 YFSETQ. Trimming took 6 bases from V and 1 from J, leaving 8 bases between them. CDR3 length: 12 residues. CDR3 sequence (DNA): TGCGCCAGCATGGGGCAGTCCTACGAGCAGTACTTC. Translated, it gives CASMGQSYEQYF.

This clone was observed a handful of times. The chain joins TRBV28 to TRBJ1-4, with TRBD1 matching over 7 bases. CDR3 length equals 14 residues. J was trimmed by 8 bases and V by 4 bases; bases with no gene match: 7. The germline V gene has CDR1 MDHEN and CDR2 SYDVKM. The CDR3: CASSSPTGLEKLFF. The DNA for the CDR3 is TGTGCCAGCAGTTCCCCGACAGGGTTAGAAAAACTGTTTTTT. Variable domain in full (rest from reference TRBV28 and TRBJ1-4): DVKVTQSSRYLVKRTGEKVFLECVQDMDHENMFWYRQDPGLGLRLIYFSYDVKMKEKGDIPEGYSVSREKKERFSLILESASTNQTSMYLCASSSPTGLEKLFFGSGTQLSVL.